The present TCR beta chain was sequenced within a study of blood T cell repertoires in COVID-19. How the authors handled the data: Quantification of nucleated cells was approximated via reference gene primer amplification. Clones were sequenced by immunoSEQ multiplex PCR, and TCRdb holds only the in-frame ones, with some missing. The V and J calls and clone size are taken from that table; D and trimming were inferred from the DNA. The top ten clones hold 1% of a sample with almost 350,000 clones, 88% of them seen once. To note about this clone: The junction differs from germline at one of its ends, possibly a read error.

The germline V gene has CDR1 DFQATT and CDR2 SNEGSKA (reference sequence). The CDR3 consists of 11 residues. Self-reported history from a screening survey and questionnaire set each donor's cohort. The receptor's source is a woman aged 25 to 39 who had been exposed to COVID-19. The sample taken for sequencing was PBMCs or T cells enriched from blood (not recorded which). V and J are TRBV20-1 and TRBJ2-1; D may be TRBD2 (6 bases). This CDR3 is CSARDMGEALF. The CDR3 nucleotides are TGCAGTGCTAGAGATATGGGGGAGGCGCTCTTC.